The T cell receptor beta chain described here comes from a study of T cell repertoires in cytomegalovirus infection. At the level of the study: CMV infection plus the matching HLA type was flagged by public TCR beta signatures.

Study-level findings and limits: The study found HLA-C-restricted CMV-specific TCR beta clonotypes dominating the ex vivo response. Using cumulative public TCR beta family frequency, the authors identified those who carried CMV together with the relevant HLA.

On this clonotype itself: What it recognizes is unknown.

The CDR3 totals 15 residues. Germline CDR1 reads SGHTA; CDR2 reads FQGNSA. Trimming took off 5 bases at V and 6 bases at J, with 19 bases between the two ends. TCRdb recomputed calls from the reads with MiXCR, one row per CDR3 protein. The repertoire consists of around 100,000 distinct CDR3 sequences, with roughly 39% occurring once and the leading ten covering about two thirds. The sample here was CD8+ T cells from cultured PBMCs, taken from culture after CMV antigen stimulation. The V gene is TRBV7-2, the J gene TRBJ1-2, with a weak D call TRBD1 (5 bases). This TCR was sampled from a human donor in good health (CMV status not recorded). Some clones in this sample may be carry-over from other donors' samples. CDR3 loop: CASSLNVGLGDGYTF. CDR3 in DNA: TGTGCCAGCAGCCTCAACGTGGGGCTCGGGGATGGCTACACCTTC.